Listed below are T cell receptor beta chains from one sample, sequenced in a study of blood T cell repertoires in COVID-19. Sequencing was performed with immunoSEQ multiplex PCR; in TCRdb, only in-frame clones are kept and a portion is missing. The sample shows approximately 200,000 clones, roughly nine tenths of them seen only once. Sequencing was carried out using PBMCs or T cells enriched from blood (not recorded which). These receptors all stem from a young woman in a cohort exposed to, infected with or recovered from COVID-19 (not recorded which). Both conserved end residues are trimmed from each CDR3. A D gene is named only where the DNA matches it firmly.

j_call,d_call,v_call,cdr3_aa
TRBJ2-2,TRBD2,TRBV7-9,ASSSRLAGGTGELF
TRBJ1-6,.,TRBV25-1,ASSGRDSIYNSPLH
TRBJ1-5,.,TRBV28,ASSSPGVYSNQPQH
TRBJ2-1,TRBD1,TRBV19,ASKVQTGGIEQF
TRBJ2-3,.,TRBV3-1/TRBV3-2,ASSQAGGTDTQY
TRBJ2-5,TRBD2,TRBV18,ASSPRAGGQETQY
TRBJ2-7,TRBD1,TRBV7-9,ASSLRGQGGREQY
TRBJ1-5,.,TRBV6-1,ASSEAANQPQH
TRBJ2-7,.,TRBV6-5,ASSYSYQTGYEQY
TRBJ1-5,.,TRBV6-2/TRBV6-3,ASSYPARTLFSNQPQH
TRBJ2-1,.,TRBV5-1,ASRAESSYNEQF
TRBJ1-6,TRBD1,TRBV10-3,AITEGQGNSPLH
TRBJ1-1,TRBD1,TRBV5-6,ASSKPGQHNTEAF
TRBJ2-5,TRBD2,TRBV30,AWSGTSGSTQYQETQY
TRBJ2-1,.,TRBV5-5,ASSFLRGANEQF
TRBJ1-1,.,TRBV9,ASSVHAREDEAF
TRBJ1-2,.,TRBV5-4,ASSLETGWDYGYT
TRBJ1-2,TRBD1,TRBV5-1,ASSSQGGGGYT
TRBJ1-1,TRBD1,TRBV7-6,ASSSRTGGNTEAF
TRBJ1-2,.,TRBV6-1,ASSDRRQAAYT
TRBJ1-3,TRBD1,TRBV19,ASASPNPGTVSGNTIY
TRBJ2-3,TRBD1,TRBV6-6,AAGTGDILDTQY
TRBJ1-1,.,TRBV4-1,ASSRGSTEAF
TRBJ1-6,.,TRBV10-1,ASSETRGHSPLH
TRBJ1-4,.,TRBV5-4,ASSSTGANEKLF
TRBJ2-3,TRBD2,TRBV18,ASSPEVLAGQKY
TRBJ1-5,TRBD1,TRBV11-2,ASSLGAGGAYSNQPQH
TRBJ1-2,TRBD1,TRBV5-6,ASSSDRDHDGYT
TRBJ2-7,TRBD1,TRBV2,ASRPGQGAYEQY
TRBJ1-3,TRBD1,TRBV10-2,ASSPRQGKGNTIY
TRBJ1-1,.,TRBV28,ASSLRRSPGGTEAF
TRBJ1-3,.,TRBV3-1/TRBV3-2,ASSQMSLDSGNTIY
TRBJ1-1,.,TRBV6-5,ASSFNVQGEAF
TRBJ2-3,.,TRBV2,ASKPGADTQY
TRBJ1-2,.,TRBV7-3,ASSHPQGKGYT
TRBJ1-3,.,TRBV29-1,SVLSSGNTIY
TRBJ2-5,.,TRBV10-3,AISDGGAAQY
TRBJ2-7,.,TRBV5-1,ASSLLRDSYEQY
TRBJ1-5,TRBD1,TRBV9,ASSVEYRLTGGGNQPQH
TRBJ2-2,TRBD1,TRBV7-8,ASSTAGTGNGTGELF
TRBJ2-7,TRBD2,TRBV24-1,ATSGGSSYEQY
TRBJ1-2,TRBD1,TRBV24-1,ATSDPGQNPYGYT
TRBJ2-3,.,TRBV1,TSSQVSSGGLDTQY